This T cell receptor beta chain was retrieved from a study of T cells expressing NK-cell markers. The overall study: Researchers got TCR beta repertoires out of sorted CD3+CD56+NKG2C+, CD3+CD56+NKG2C- and CD3+CD56-NKG2C+ T cells.

UMIs were included in TCR beta cDNA generated by 5'RACE template switching. From its re-call of the 5' RACE reads, TCRdb lists each CDR3 protein once, without DNA. The ten most abundant clones cover roughly 5.5% of a sample with roughly 380,000 distinct CDR3 sequences. Germline values: CDR1 SGHRS, CDR2 YFSETQ. This CDR3 is 14 amino acids long. J is TRBJ2-1 and V is TRBV5-1; the TCRdb call, TRBD1, lacks DNA for checking. The sequence was obtained from a man aged 18-69 years in good health. Sequenced: blood T cells: a sorted CD56 or NKG2C T cell subset, CD4+ or CD8+ T cells, or bulk PBMC T cells (not recorded which). The CDR3 reads CASSSGPGNDFQFF.